These 18 T cell receptor beta chains originate from one sample sequenced in a study of CD8+CD57+ T cells in acquired aplastic anemia. Genomic DNA provided the template from which TCR beta VDJ and CDR3 profiles were obtained. TCRdb independently ran MiXCR on the reads; one entry per CDR3 protein. Here the sample spans hundreds of thousands of distinct CDR3 sequences, under 80% being singletons. Sequencing was performed on sorted CD4+, CD8+, or CD8+CD57+ T cells (not recorded which) from PBMCs. The receptors originated from a human donor in good health, serving as a control.

This clonotype came up once. The chain has TRBV7-8 and TRBJ1-2; D ambiguous. V shed 1 base and J shed 9 bases, with 18 bases lying between them. This CDR3 region has 15 residues. From germline, CDR1 is SGHVS and CDR2 FQNEAQ. DNA of the CDR3: TGTGCCAGCAGCTTAGATTGCGGACCACACCGCTGCTACACCTTC. Protein product: CASSLDCGPHRCYTF. Looking up the rest from reference TRBV7-8 and TRBJ1-2 gives the full variable domain: GAGVSQSPRYKVAKRGQDVALRCDPISGHVSLFWYQQALGQGPEFLTYFQNEAQLDKSGLPSDRFFAERPEGSVSTLKIQRTQQEDSAVYLCASSLDCGPHRCYTFGSGTRLTVV.

V usage is TRBV7-9 and J usage is TRBJ2-7; TRBD1 aligns across 7 bases. CDR1 and CDR2 from the germline V gene are SEHNR and FQNEAQ (reference sequence). The trim removed 0 bases at V and 5 bases at J, leaving 4 bases unmatched. CDR3 length equals 14 residues. CDR3 in amino acids: CASSLAGTAHEQYF. DNA for the CDR3: TGTGCCAGCAGCTTAGCGGGGACAGCCCACGAGCAGTACTTC. The variable domain in full, with the rest retrieved from reference TRBV7-9 and TRBJ2-7, is DTGVSQNPRHKITKRGQNVTFRCDPISEHNRLYWYRQTLGQGPEFLTYFQNEAQLEKSRLLSDRFSAERPKGSFSTLEIQRTEQGDSAMYLCASSLAGTAHEQYFGPGTRLTVT.

This clonotype came up many times. The V and J genes are TRBV20-1 and TRBJ2-1, with TRBD2 identical over 8 bases. V lost 7 bases to trimming and J lost 7 bases; unmatched junction nucleotides: 12. CDR1 is DFQATT, CDR2 SNEGSKA, per germline (reference sequence). CDR3 length equals 14 residues. The CDR3 bases are TGCAGTGGGTACGGGGGGGCCGGATCGAATGAGCAGTTCTTC. Translating gives CSGYGGAGSNEQFF.

As to this clonotype: One end of the junction does not line up with germline, which may come from a read error. The J gene is TRBJ1-1, the V gene TRBV10-1, with D unclear. CDR3 length: 13 residues. CDR1 and CDR2 from the germline V gene are WNHNN and SYGVQD (reference sequence). The CDR3 here is CASISQENTEAFF. The CDR3 nucleotides are TGCGCCAGCATTTCCCAAGAGAACACTGAAGCATTCTTT.

This chain joins TRBV9 and TRBJ1-3; D is unclear. This CDR3 contains 14 residues. Germline V CDR1 and CDR2: SGDLS, YYNGEE. V lost 0 bases, J lost 16 bases, and 20 bases lay in between. The CDR3 loop is CASSVGPENTKAYF. CDR3 DNA sequence: TGTGCCAGCAGCGTAGGCCCGGAGAACACTAAAGCTTATTTT.

The V gene is TRBV19, the J gene TRBJ1-1; tentative D call: TRBD1 (6 bases). Per the germline V gene, CDR1 is LNHDA and CDR2 is SQIVND (reference sequence). The CDR3 extends over 14 amino acids. Trimming pared 2 bases from V and 7 bases from J, leaving 14 bases between. CDR3 sequence (DNA): TGTGCCAGTAGTATACAACAGGGAACTAATGAAGCTTTCTTT. This encodes CASSIQQGTNEAFF.

The chain recombines TRBV20-1 with TRBJ1-2; D ambiguous. V lost 6 bases, J lost 4 bases, and 21 bases lay in between. This CDR3 has 15 residues. Germline V CDR1 and CDR2: DFQATT, SNEGSKA (reference sequence). CDR3: CSAPLSAGNTYGYTF. The DNA for the CDR3 is TGCAGTGCCCCCTTATCGGCGGGGAACACCTATGGCTACACCTTC.

This chain joins TRBV15 and TRBJ1-6, with D uncertain. The V end was cut by 0 bases, the J end by 7 bases, with 1 base between. There are 12 residues in the CDR3. Germline V gene lookup returns CDR1 LNHNV and CDR2 YYDKDF (reference sequence). CDR3 sequence reads: CATSRENSPLHF. In nucleotides, the CDR3 is TGTGCCACCAGCAGAGAAAATTCACCCCTCCACTTT.

Details on this clonotype: Given the absence of the conserved phenylalanine or tryptophan at the CDR3 end, a read error is likely. The DNA is omitted, as the CDR3 cannot be located on it reliably, and the CDR3 follows TCRdb's listing. The chain is built from TRBV19 and TRBJ1-5. The CDR3 is 15 residues long, counting both termini. Germline lookup yields CDR1 LNHDA and CDR2 SQIVND (reference sequence). The CDR3 here is CASTTDRYSPQHLGD.

Many counts were recorded for this clonotype. The genes are TRBV4-3 and TRBJ2-1; TRBD2 aligns across 11 bases. The germline V gene has CDR1 LGHNA and CDR2 YSLEER. With 6 bases clipped from V and 9 bases from J, the junction kept 10 bases outside the gene matches. There are 15 residues in the CDR3. CDR3 region: CASRRVSGGAGEQFF. DNA for the CDR3: TGCGCCAGCAGACGGGTTAGCGGGGGGGCGGGTGAGCAGTTCTTC.

This clonotype was seen only once. The J gene is TRBJ2-7, the V gene TRBV20-1, with a possible D match to TRBD1 (6 bases). CDR3 size: 14 residues. V lost 0 bases and J lost 4, with 13 bases in between. Germline loops: CDR1 DFQATT, CDR2 SNEGSKA (reference sequence). In DNA form, the CDR3 reads TGCAGTGCTAGAGATCTGGGGGCGGTATACGAGCAGTACTTC. Translating gives CSARDLGAVYEQYF.

The genes are TRBV20-1 and TRBJ1-1; possible D gene TRBD1, 6 bases. This CDR3 is built from 13 residues. CDR1 and CDR2 (germline): DFQATT, SNEGSKA (reference sequence). V shed 1 base and J shed 3 bases, with 9 bases lying between them. For the CDR3, the DNA is TGCAGTGCTAGAGGAGGGGGGTACACTGAAGCTTTCTTT. Translation gives CSARGGGYTEAFF.

Worth noting for this clonotype: The junction differs from germline at one of its ends, possibly a read error. The chain is built from TRBV10-3 and TRBJ2-3; maybe TRBD2 (5 bases). This CDR3 is built from 13 residues. Germline loops: CDR1 ENHRY, CDR2 SYGVKD. Here the CDR3 reads CASSVTNTDAQYF. The CDR3 nucleotides read TGTGCCAGCAGTGTGACTAATACAGATGCGCAGTATTTT.

This clonotype was counted a few times. This chain uses TRBV7-2 with TRBJ1-6, with TRBD1 matching over 8 bases. V lost 5 bases, J lost 7 bases, and 4 bases stayed unmatched. Germline V gene lookup returns CDR1 SGHTA and CDR2 FQGNSA. This CDR3 has 14 amino acids. CDR3 coding DNA: TGTGCCAGCAGCCCGAGGACAGGGAATTCACCCCTCCACTTT. It encodes CASSPRTGNSPLHF.

On this clonotype: One junction end disagrees with the germline gene, perhaps due to a read error. J is TRBJ2-3 and V is TRBV13, with TRBD2 matching over 11 bases. CDR1 and CDR2 from the germline V gene are PRHDT and FYEKMQ (reference sequence). This CDR3 region has 15 residues. The CDR3 DNA reads as TGCGCCAGCACCAATAGCGGGGGGGCGACAGATACGCAGTATTTT. This codes for CASTNSGGATDTQYF.

As to this clonotype: Mismatch with germline at one junction end may stem from a read error. This chain uses TRBV15 with TRBJ1-4; D not resolved. The CDR3 covers 15 residues. CDR1 is LNHNV and CDR2 is YYDKDF in the germline V gene (reference sequence). CDR3 residues: CASSCQTVTNEKLFF. As DNA, the CDR3 is TGTGCCAGCAGCTGCCAAACAGTGACTAATGAAAAACTGTTTTTT.

The V and J genes are TRBV3-2 and TRBJ1-1; TRBD1, the table's D call, lacks a check against the DNA. TRBV3-2 is a pseudogene. The CDR3 contains 16 residues. CDR3 sequence: CASSPHFGGAGTEVFF. For the CDR3, the DNA is TGTGCCAGCAGCCCACACTTCGGGGGCGCGGGCACTGAAGTTTTCTTT.

Details on this clonotype: Lacking the conserved final phenylalanine or tryptophan, this CDR3 likely reflects a read error. This chain connects TRBV2 to TRBJ1-5, with TRBD1 matching 9 bases. In germline, CDR1 is SNHLY, CDR2 FYNNEI. CDR3 length: 14 residues. The ends lost 7 bases at V and 4 bases at J; junction bases unmatched: 5. CDR3 in amino acids: CASKQGARNQPQHT. The CDR3, as DNA: TGTGCCAGCAAACAGGGGGCGAGAAATCAGCCCCAGCATACT.